This is a list of T cell receptor beta chains from one sample in a study of shared clonotypes between healthy human individuals. TCRdb keeps only in-frame clones here, not all; method: immunoSEQ multiplex PCR. Among approximately 2.5 million clones, roughly 93% were seen once, and the ten largest hold 0.36%. The sample consisted of naive CD4+ T cells from PBMCs. These receptors all come from a man between 18 and 35 years old in good health. Some clones in this sample may be carry-over from other donors' samples. Both conserved end residues are part of each CDR3. The order of the fields is V gene, D gene, J gene, clone size, CDR3 DNA, CDR3 protein. A D gene is named only where the DNA matches it firmly. Clone size is given for some rows only: seen once, a few or many times, or a class if the clone is expanded.

V gene: TRBV15; D gene: .; J gene: TRBJ2-1; clone size: .; CDR3 DNA: TGTGCCACCAGCAGCCTCGTTGTGACGAGCTCCTACAATGAGCAGTTCTTC; CDR3 protein: CATSSLVVTSSYNEQFF
V gene: TRBV18; D gene: TRBD1; J gene: TRBJ1-2; clone size: once; CDR3 DNA: TGTGCCAGCTTGAACCCACAGGGGGCCTGGGGCTACACCTTC; CDR3 protein: CASLNPQGAWGYTF
V gene: TRBV4-1; D gene: .; J gene: TRBJ1-5; clone size: .; CDR3 DNA: TGCGCCAGCAGCCAAGCTTTTGGGGGTGGTCAGCCCCAGCATTTT; CDR3 protein: CASSQAFGGGQPQHF
V gene: TRBV18; D gene: .; J gene: TRBJ1-1; clone size: .; CDR3 DNA: TGTGCCAGCTCACCTACAAGGAACACTGAAGCTTTCTTT; CDR3 protein: CASSPTRNTEAFF
V gene: TRBV5-1; D gene: .; J gene: TRBJ2-3; clone size: .; CDR3 DNA: TGCGCCAGCAGCTTGCTAGAAGTTACAGATACGCAGTATTTT; CDR3 protein: CASSLLEVTDTQYF
V gene: TRBV7-2; D gene: .; J gene: TRBJ2-5; clone size: .; CDR3 DNA: TGTGCCAGCAGCTTAGATATGGTCCGGGGGCGGTACCAAGAGACCCAGTACTTC; CDR3 protein: CASSLDMVRGRYQETQYF
V gene: TRBV7-6; D gene: .; J gene: TRBJ2-7; clone size: .; CDR3 DNA: TGTGCCAGCAGCGGACCACGTTCTGAGCAGTACTTC; CDR3 protein: CASSGPRSEQYF
V gene: TRBV19; D gene: .; J gene: TRBJ1-5; clone size: .; CDR3 DNA: TGTGCCAGTAGTATACGGGATAGCAATCAGCCCCAGCATTTT; CDR3 protein: CASSIRDSNQPQHF
V gene: TRBV28; D gene: .; J gene: TRBJ2-7; clone size: .; CDR3 DNA: TGTGCCAGCAGTTCCCCGTCCTCCTACGAGCAGTACTTC; CDR3 protein: CASSSPSSYEQYF
V gene: TRBV5-6; D gene: .; J gene: TRBJ2-1; clone size: once; CDR3 DNA: TGTGCCAGCAGCCGGTTGGAAAATCTCGCCAATGAGCAGTTCTTC; CDR3 protein: CASSRLENLANEQFF
V gene: TRBV7-2; D gene: .; J gene: TRBJ2-2; clone size: .; CDR3 DNA: TGTGCCAGCAGCCCAGGTGTTCTGGCGGTGGCCGGGGAGCTGTTTTTT; CDR3 protein: CASSPGVLAVAGELFF
V gene: TRBV10-1; D gene: TRBD2; J gene: TRBJ2-2; clone size: .; CDR3 DNA: TGCGCCTTAACAGGGACTAGCGGGAGGTGGGCCGGGGAGCTGTTTTTT; CDR3 protein: CALTGTSGRWAGELFF
V gene: TRBV27; D gene: TRBD1; J gene: TRBJ1-4; clone size: once; CDR3 DNA: TGTGCCAGCAGCAACAGGGGGCCTGCAACTAATGAAAAACTGTTTTTT; CDR3 protein: CASSNRGPATNEKLFF
V gene: TRBV7-2; D gene: .; J gene: TRBJ1-2; clone size: .; CDR3 DNA: TGTGCCAGCAGCTCCTCAGTGATTTATGGCTACACCTTC; CDR3 protein: CASSSSVIYGYTF
V gene: TRBV5-1; D gene: .; J gene: TRBJ1-3; clone size: .; CDR3 DNA: TGCGCCAGCAGCTCTACAGGGTCGGGCCTGAACACCATATATTTT; CDR3 protein: CASSSTGSGLNTIYF
V gene: TRBV6-5; D gene: TRBD2; J gene: TRBJ2-1; clone size: .; CDR3 DNA: TGTGCCAGCAGTTACCGACTAGCGGGGGAGCAGTTCTTC; CDR3 protein: CASSYRLAGEQFF
V gene: TRBV18; D gene: TRBD2; J gene: TRBJ2-5; clone size: .; CDR3 DNA: TGTGCCAGCTCACCAATTAGCGGGAGTAAAGAGACCCAGTACTTC; CDR3 protein: CASSPISGSKETQYF
V gene: TRBV28; D gene: .; J gene: TRBJ2-3; clone size: .; CDR3 DNA: TGTGCCAGCAGCCGAACGGGCCGCACAGATACGCAGTATTTT; CDR3 protein: CASSRTGRTDTQYF
V gene: TRBV10-3; D gene: .; J gene: TRBJ2-2; clone size: .; CDR3 DNA: TGTGCCATCAGTGAGTCGACCGGGACGCCTTCGAACACCGGGGAGCTGTTTTTT; CDR3 protein: CAISESTGTPSNTGELFF
V gene: TRBV2; D gene: .; J gene: TRBJ1-1; clone size: .; CDR3 DNA: TGTGCCAGCAGTGATAACAGGGCAAACACTGAAGCTTTCTTT; CDR3 protein: CASSDNRANTEAFF
V gene: TRBV7-2; D gene: TRBD1; J gene: TRBJ2-6; clone size: .; CDR3 DNA: TGTGCCAGCAGCTTGGTGGGGACAGGGGGCATTGGGGCCAACGTCCTGACTTTC; CDR3 protein: CASSLVGTGGIGANVLTF
V gene: TRBV5-6; D gene: TRBD1; J gene: TRBJ2-7; clone size: .; CDR3 DNA: TGTGCCAGCAGCGTGGACAGGATGGCCTACGAGCAGTACTTC; CDR3 protein: CASSVDRMAYEQYF
V gene: TRBV7-9; D gene: TRBD1; J gene: TRBJ1-6; clone size: .; CDR3 DNA: TGTGCCAGCAGCTTACTGACAGGGGATAATTCACCCCTCCACTTT; CDR3 protein: CASSLLTGDNSPLHF
V gene: TRBV4-3; D gene: TRBD1; J gene: TRBJ2-2; clone size: .; CDR3 DNA: TGCGCCAGCAGCCGACAGGGGACCGGGGAGCTGTTTTTT; CDR3 protein: CASSRQGTGELFF
V gene: TRBV7-9; D gene: TRBD2; J gene: TRBJ2-3; clone size: once; CDR3 DNA: TGTGCCAGCAGCGCCCAACGGACTAGCGGGGGGGAAGATACGCAGTATTTT; CDR3 protein: CASSAQRTSGGEDTQYF
V gene: TRBV7-3; D gene: .; J gene: TRBJ1-5; clone size: .; CDR3 DNA: TGTGCCAGCAGCTTAAAGAGAATCGTCGGGGGGGCCGCAAATCAGCCCCAGCATTTT; CDR3 protein: CASSLKRIVGGAANQPQHF
V gene: TRBV6-6; D gene: .; J gene: TRBJ1-1; clone size: .; CDR3 DNA: TGTGCCACCTCCCACCGAAACACTGAAGCTTTCTTT; CDR3 protein: CATSHRNTEAFF
V gene: TRBV11-2; D gene: TRBD2; J gene: TRBJ2-1; clone size: .; CDR3 DNA: TGTGCCAGCAGCTTAGGGGGAAAAGGGGCTAGCGGGCGCAATGAGCAGTTCTTC; CDR3 protein: CASSLGGKGASGRNEQFF
V gene: TRBV10-3; D gene: .; J gene: TRBJ2-3; clone size: .; CDR3 DNA: TGTGCCATCAGCGCTTCCCGGGCCGACACAGATACGCAGTATTTT; CDR3 protein: CAISASRADTDTQYF
V gene: TRBV2; D gene: .; J gene: TRBJ1-2; clone size: .; CDR3 DNA: TGTGCCAGCAGTGAAGCGCGGGGAGTTGGCTACACCTTC; CDR3 protein: CASSEARGVGYTF
V gene: TRBV30; D gene: .; J gene: TRBJ1-3; clone size: .; CDR3 DNA: TGTGCCTGGAGAGTAGCGGCTGGAAACACCATATATTTT; CDR3 protein: CAWRVAAGNTIYF
V gene: TRBV19; D gene: .; J gene: TRBJ2-7; clone size: once; CDR3 DNA: TGTGCCAGTAGTCCCCGGGGGGCCGACTTGGGATACGAGCAGTACTTC; CDR3 protein: CASSPRGADLGYEQYF
V gene: TRBV7-6; D gene: .; J gene: TRBJ1-4; clone size: .; CDR3 DNA: TGTGCCAGCAGCCCATCGGTTGCGGAAGGCACTAATGAAAAACTGTTTTTT; CDR3 protein: CASSPSVAEGTNEKLFF
V gene: TRBV5-1; D gene: TRBD1; J gene: TRBJ2-2; clone size: few; CDR3 DNA: TGCGCCAGCAGCTCGGGACAGGGAACCGGGGAGCTGTTTTTT; CDR3 protein: CASSSGQGTGELFF
V gene: TRBV9; D gene: TRBD2; J gene: TRBJ2-2; clone size: .; CDR3 DNA: TGTGCCAGCAGCGGGCCTCTAGCGGGATCGGGGCCTCGGAACACCGGGGAGCTGTTTTTT; CDR3 protein: CASSGPLAGSGPRNTGELFF
V gene: TRBV7-2; D gene: TRBD2; J gene: TRBJ2-1; clone size: once; CDR3 DNA: TGTGCCAGCAGCCTAATTCCTAGCGGGAGCCCCCACAATGAGCAGTTCTTC; CDR3 protein: CASSLIPSGSPHNEQFF
V gene: TRBV28; D gene: .; J gene: TRBJ1-2; clone size: .; CDR3 DNA: TGTGCCAGCAGTTTAGGTCAGGGTCGCCCCGGTCGCTATGGCTACACCTTC; CDR3 protein: CASSLGQGRPGRYGYTF
V gene: TRBV6-5; D gene: .; J gene: TRBJ1-3; clone size: .; CDR3 DNA: TGTGCCAGCAGTTACTCGCCCGGAAACACCATATATTTT; CDR3 protein: CASSYSPGNTIYF
V gene: TRBV28; D gene: .; J gene: TRBJ2-1; clone size: .; CDR3 DNA: TGTGCCAGCACGAGCTCCTACAATGAGCAGTTCTTC; CDR3 protein: CASTSSYNEQFF
V gene: TRBV19; D gene: TRBD1; J gene: TRBJ1-4; clone size: .; CDR3 DNA: TGTGCCAGTAGTAGGGACAGGGGCGGTCAAAAACTGTTTTTT; CDR3 protein: CASSRDRGGQKLFF
V gene: TRBV20-1; D gene: .; J gene: TRBJ1-1; clone size: .; CDR3 DNA: TGCAGTGCTAGAGTTCGACCCGAAGCTTTCTTT; CDR3 protein: CSARVRPEAFF
V gene: TRBV29-1; D gene: .; J gene: TRBJ2-5; clone size: .; CDR3 DNA: TGCAGCGTGCCCAACCCAATGGCCCATGGGACCCAGTACTTC; CDR3 protein: CSVPNPMAHGTQYF
V gene: TRBV2; D gene: TRBD2; J gene: TRBJ2-5; clone size: once; CDR3 DNA: TGTGCCAGCAGCGTACTAGCGGGAAAGGAGACCCAGTACTTC; CDR3 protein: CASSVLAGKETQYF
V gene: TRBV7-2; D gene: TRBD2; J gene: TRBJ2-1; clone size: .; CDR3 DNA: TGTGCCAGCAGCTTAGCCATCGTGGGTAGCGGGGGGTACAATGAGCAGTTCTTC; CDR3 protein: CASSLAIVGSGGYNEQFF
V gene: TRBV7-3; D gene: .; J gene: TRBJ2-1; clone size: .; CDR3 DNA: TGTGCCAGCAGCTTAGGAGTCGGGGAGCAGTTCTTC; CDR3 protein: CASSLGVGEQFF
V gene: TRBV5-1; D gene: .; J gene: TRBJ2-7; clone size: .; CDR3 DNA: TGCGCCAGCAGCTTGCAGACAGGAACCTACGAGCAGTACTTC; CDR3 protein: CASSLQTGTYEQYF
V gene: TRBV4-1; D gene: TRBD2; J gene: TRBJ2-5; clone size: .; CDR3 DNA: TGCGCCAGCAGCCAAGCTAGCGGGATAGAGACCCAGTACTTC; CDR3 protein: CASSQASGIETQYF
V gene: TRBV6-5; D gene: .; J gene: TRBJ2-3; clone size: .; CDR3 DNA: TGTGCCAGCAGTTACGGAGTGGACCGGCCCGTGGATACGCAGTATTTT; CDR3 protein: CASSYGVDRPVDTQYF
V gene: TRBV10-3; D gene: TRBD1; J gene: TRBJ1-5; clone size: once; CDR3 DNA: TGTGCCATCGGACAGGGGATGAATCAGCCCCAGCATTTT; CDR3 protein: CAIGQGMNQPQHF
V gene: TRBV20-1; D gene: .; J gene: TRBJ1-5; clone size: few; CDR3 DNA: TGCAGTGCCGAGAAGGGCCGCGGGCAGCATTTT; CDR3 protein: CSAEKGRGQHF
V gene: TRBV2; D gene: TRBD2; J gene: TRBJ2-1; clone size: .; CDR3 DNA: TGTGCCAGCACCCTTCGGGTGGGCGGGAGTGGGAATGAGCAGTTCTTC; CDR3 protein: CASTLRVGGSGNEQFF
V gene: TRBV5-5; D gene: .; J gene: TRBJ2-5; clone size: .; CDR3 DNA: TGTGCCAGCAGCCAAGGCATGGACGGGTCGTACCAAGAGACCCAGTACTTC; CDR3 protein: CASSQGMDGSYQETQYF
V gene: TRBV5-1; D gene: .; J gene: TRBJ2-7; clone size: .; CDR3 DNA: TGCGCCAGCAAGGGCCCAGGGAGCTCCTACGAGCAGTACTTC; CDR3 protein: CASKGPGSSYEQYF
V gene: TRBV7-9; D gene: .; J gene: TRBJ1-3; clone size: .; CDR3 DNA: TGTGCCAGCAGCCGGGCGGGGTCCTCTGGAAACACCATATATTTT; CDR3 protein: CASSRAGSSGNTIYF
V gene: TRBV18; D gene: .; J gene: TRBJ1-1; clone size: .; CDR3 DNA: TGTGCCAGCTCACCAGCAGGGTCGGGCACTGAAGCTTTCTTT; CDR3 protein: CASSPAGSGTEAFF
V gene: TRBV6-6; D gene: TRBD1; J gene: TRBJ2-7; clone size: once; CDR3 DNA: TGTGCCAGCAGGGCAACCAGGGGGCGCTCCGAGCAGTACTTC; CDR3 protein: CASRATRGRSEQYF
V gene: TRBV28; D gene: .; J gene: TRBJ2-3; clone size: once; CDR3 DNA: TGTGCCAGCAGTTTATTGCCTCGGGGTGCGGACACGCAGTATTTT; CDR3 protein: CASSLLPRGADTQYF
V gene: TRBV30; D gene: .; J gene: TRBJ1-1; clone size: .; CDR3 DNA: TGTGCCTGGAGTTTTGAGCAGAAAGCTTTCTTT; CDR3 protein: CAWSFEQKAFF